These 32 T cell receptor beta chains were sequenced from one sample in a study of blood T cell repertoires in COVID-19. Sequencing used immunoSEQ multiplex PCR; TCRdb keeps in-frame clones, though not all of them. The sample holds 150,000 to 200,000 clones, around 81% seen once. Sample: peripheral blood. The origin of the receptors is a woman aged 80 or over with COVID-19, enrolled during active disease.

The chain uses TRBV10-2 and TRBJ2-5; 10 bases map to TRBD1. V shed 6 bases and J 4 bases; nucleotides not matched to a gene: 5. Germline CDR1 reads WSHSY; CDR2 reads SAAADI. CDR3 size: 14 residues. The CDR3 DNA reads TGCGCCAGCAGGGGCCGGGACAGGGGAGAGACCCAGTACTTC. The encoded protein is CASRGRDRGETQYF.

Written as DNA, the CDR3 is TGTGCCAGCAGTACCGACAGGAGCCTACTCTCAGGGCAGTTCTTC. This codes for CASSTDRSLLSGQFF. This chain connects TRBV6-5 to TRBJ2-1; tentatively, D is TRBD1 (6 bases). The CDR3 sequence is 15 residues long. Germline V gene data show CDR1 as MNHEY and CDR2 as SVGAGI. Trimming left V 5 bases short and J 12 bases short, with 23 bases between.

The V and J genes are TRBV4-2 and TRBJ1-3, with D possibly being TRBD1 (6 bases). Germline CDR1 LGHNA, CDR2 YNFKEQ. Trimming took off 2 bases at V and 8 bases at J, with 13 bases between the two ends. This CDR3 is built from 14 residues. The CDR3 protein is CASSQPGEGYTIYF. The CDR3 DNA reads as TGTGCCAGCAGCCAACCAGGGGAGGGATACACCATATATTTT.

The gene calls are TRBV19 and TRBJ2-7; 8 bases align to TRBD2. Germline V gives CDR1 LNHDA, CDR2 SQIVND (reference sequence). The CDR3 has 15 residues. The junction had 4 bases not matched to a gene; V was cut back by 2 bases and J by 1 base. The CDR3 region has the DNA TGTGCCAGTAGTATAAAGGGCGGGAGGTCCTACGAGCAGTACTTC. Translation gives CASSIKGGRSYEQYF.

The V gene is TRBV28, the J gene TRBJ2-7, with D maybe TRBD1 (6 bases). Germline CDR1 is MDHEN and CDR2 is SYDVKM. The CDR3 is made up of 13 amino acids. Here the CDR3 reads CATHRADLGEQYF. The CDR3, as DNA: TGTGCTACTCACAGGGCTGACTTGGGCGAGCAGTACTTC.

In its sample, this clone was seen a few times. V is TRBV11-3 and J is TRBJ2-2, with 11 bases aligning to TRBD2. CDR3 length: 18 residues. V shed 2 bases, J shed 1 base, and the junction held 6 bases outside the gene matches. Germline V lookup: CDR1 SGHNT, CDR2 YENEEA. CDR3 loop: CASSLSLGLAGNTGELFF. In DNA form, the CDR3 reads TGTGCCAGCAGCTTATCCCTCGGACTAGCGGGGAACACCGGGGAGCTGTTTTTT.

This chain links TRBV2 with TRBJ1-2, with D hard to call. Looked up from germline, CDR1 is SNHLY and CDR2 is FYNNEI. V shed 4 bases and J shed 4 bases, with 13 bases lying between them. The CDR3 has 14 residues. CDR3 sequence: CASSVVRTTYGYTF. The CDR3, as DNA: TGTGCCAGCAGTGTCGTCAGGACTACCTATGGCTACACCTTC.

This clone has just one count. CDR3 residues: CASSMGQGTSPLHF. The CDR3 DNA is TGTGCCAGTAGTATGGGACAGGGGACTTCACCCCTCCACTTT. The chain is built from TRBV19 and TRBJ1-6; 10 bases agree with TRBD1. The CDR3 has 14 amino acids. The germline CDR1 and CDR2 sequences are LNHDA and SQIVND (reference sequence). The V gene end was trimmed by 3 bases and the J gene end by 9 bases; junction bases not matched to a gene: 2.

V and J are TRBV7-2 and TRBJ2-7; 8 bases fit TRBD2. V was clipped by 1 base and J by 0 bases; unmatched bases: 2. This CDR3 region has 15 residues. Per germline, CDR1 SGHTA and CDR2 FQGNSA. The CDR3 coding sequence is TGTGCCAGCAGCTTAGGGCTAGCGGGCTCCTACGAGCAGTACTTC. The encoded protein is CASSLGLAGSYEQYF.

V gene TRBV5-5 combines with J gene TRBJ2-7, with 13 bases lining up with TRBD2. J lost 3 bases, V lost 4 bases, and 7 bases had no gene match. Germline values: CDR1 SGHKS, CDR2 YYEKEE (reference sequence). The CDR3 length is 16 residues. CDR3 in amino acids: CASSRLAGGFRYEQYF. CDR3 coding DNA: TGTGCCAGCAGCCGACTAGCGGGAGGATTCCGCTACGAGCAGTACTTC. Based on the CDR3 plus reference TRBV5-5 and TRBJ2-7, the full variable domain is DAGVTQSPTHLIKTRGQQVTLRCSPISGHKSVSWYQQVLGQGPQFIFQYYEKEERGRGNFPDRFSARQFPNYSSELNVNALLLGDSALYLCASSRLAGGFRYEQYFGPGTRLTVT.

A single count supports this clone. The chain is built from TRBV15 and TRBJ2-3, with D possibly TRBD1 on 6 matching bases. V lost 5 bases, J lost 4 bases, and 13 bases lay in between. Germline V lookup: CDR1 LNHNV, CDR2 YYDKDF (reference sequence). This CDR3 has 14 amino acids. As DNA, the CDR3 is TGTGCCACCAGCCAATTTCAGGGGCCAGATACGCAGTATTTT. Amino acid sequence: CATSQFQGPDTQYF. Filled out from reference TRBV15 and TRBJ2-3, the complete variable domain reads DAMVIQNPRYQVTQFGKPVTLSCSQTLNHNVMYWYQQKSSQAPKLLFHYYDKDFNNEADTPDNFQSRRPNTSFCFLDIRSPGLGDTAMYLCATSQFQGPDTQYFGPGTRLTVL.

The chain recombines TRBV24-1 with TRBJ2-7, with D possibly TRBD1 on 5 matching bases. The CDR3 is made up of 12 amino acids. The V gene lost 3 bases and the J gene lost 12 bases, with 14 bases spanning the gap. Germline V CDR1 and CDR2: KGHDR, SFDVKD. CDR3 residues: CATSDATGHPYF. As DNA, the CDR3 is TGTGCCACCAGTGATGCTACAGGCCACCCGTACTTC.

The rearrangement links TRBV5-1 to TRBJ2-5; D perhaps matches TRBD1 (5 bases). This CDR3 contains 15 residues. Germline V gene data show CDR1 as SGHRS and CDR2 as YFSETQ. Trimming took 1 base from V and 3 from J, leaving 13 bases between them. The CDR3 sequence: CASSLSPGREETQYF. CDR3 in DNA: TGCGCCAGCAGCTTGTCCCCCGGCAGGGAAGAGACCCAGTACTTC. Together with reference TRBV5-1 and TRBJ2-5, the CDR3 gives the full variable domain: KAGVTQTPRYLIKTRGQQVTLSCSPISGHRSVSWYQQTPGQGLQFLFEYFSETQRNKGNFPGRFSGRQFSNSRSEMNVSTLELGDSALYLCASSLSPGREETQYFGPGTRLLVL.

This clone was seen more than once but under ten times. V usage is TRBV19 and J usage is TRBJ2-1; weak D call: TRBD2 (5 bases). CDR1 and CDR2 (germline): LNHDA, SQIVND (reference sequence). Trimming stripped 6 bases from V and 4 bases from J, with 10 bases between. This CDR3 comprises 13 residues. CDR3 DNA sequence: TGTGCCAGTAGCCCGGAGCGGTACAATGAGCAGTTCTTC. Translation: CASSPERYNEQFF.

The chain employs TRBV3-1 (or the pseudogene TRBV3-2) and TRBJ2-2; 8 bases are shared with TRBD1. The CDR3 has 15 residues. In germline, CDR1 is LGHDT, CDR2 YNNKEL (reference sequence). The V and J ends lost 4 bases and 4 bases, in that order; junction bases with no gene match: 5. This CDR3 reads CASSRRTGSTGELFF. The CDR3 DNA sequence: TGTGCCAGCAGCCGTCGGACAGGGTCCACCGGGGAGCTGTTTTTT.

This chain uses TRBV4-3 with TRBJ1-3; D remains ambiguous. The CDR3 is 15 residues long. Trimming took 1 base from V and 4 from J, leaving 11 bases between them. Looked up from germline, CDR1 is LGHNA and CDR2 is YSLEER. The DNA of the CDR3 is TGCGCCAGCAGCCAAGGTTTCGCGGGCGGAAACACCATATATTTT. Protein product: CASSQGFAGGNTIYF.

The rearrangement links TRBV4-1 to TRBJ1-5; D possibly corresponds to TRBD1 (5 bases). V shed 3 bases and J shed 10 bases, with 25 bases lying between them. The CDR3 covers 17 residues. Looked up from germline, CDR1 is MGHRA and CDR2 is YSYEKL. CDR3 region: CASSQEPGLEPGGPQHF. The DNA of the CDR3 is TGCGCCAGCAGCCAGGAACCGGGGCTGGAACCGGGGGGACCCCAGCATTTT.

The V gene is TRBV5-4, the J gene TRBJ2-7, with D possibly being TRBD1 (6 bases). Germline-derived CDR1 and CDR2 are SGHNT and YYREEE (reference sequence). V gave up 0 bases and J gave up 1 base, with 8 bases separating them. The CDR3 has 14 amino acids. CDR3 in DNA: TGTGCCAGCAGCTTGGGGGACAATTCCTACGAGCAGTACTTC. This codes for CASSLGDNSYEQYF.

The rearrangement links TRBV18 to TRBJ1-5; possible D gene TRBD1, 5 bases. In germline, CDR1 is KGHSH, CDR2 LQKENI. The CDR3 spans 14 residues. V was cut by 6 bases and J by 5 bases, with 14 bases left in between. CDR3 loop: CASSPWGVDQPQHF. CDR3 in DNA: TGTGCCAGCTCCCCGTGGGGGGTTGATCAGCCCCAGCATTTT. Filled out from reference TRBV18 and TRBJ1-5, the complete variable domain reads NAGVMQNPRHLVRRRGQEARLRCSPMKGHSHVYWYRQLPEEGLKFMVYLQKENIIDESGMPKERFSAEFPKEGPSILRIQQVVRGDSAAYFCASSPWGVDQPQHFGDGTRLSIL.

The genes are TRBV5-4 and TRBJ1-6; D remains ambiguous. The germline CDR1 and CDR2 sequences are SGHNT and YYREEE (reference sequence). The CDR3 loop spans 19 amino acids. Trimming pared 0 bases from V and 9 bases from J, leaving 25 bases between. This chain's CDR3 is CASSLDIGRTIPNGSPLHF. As DNA, the CDR3 is TGTGCCAGCAGCTTGGATATAGGCAGGACTATCCCTAACGGTTCACCCCTCCACTTT.

The chain recombines TRBV6-5 with TRBJ2-6; D is unclear. Trimming shortened V by 4 bases and J by 4 bases, and 8 bases separated the two germline ends. The CDR3 loop spans 14 amino acids. CDR1 and CDR2 (germline): MNHEY, SVGAGI. CDR3 DNA sequence: TGTGCCAGCAGTTTTACACAGGGGGCCAACGTCCTGACTTTC. Amino acids: CASSFTQGANVLTF.

This clone was observed many times. The V and J genes are TRBV2 and TRBJ2-7; 10 bases agree with TRBD1. Germline V gene lookup returns CDR1 SNHLY and CDR2 FYNNEI. The CDR3 has 16 residues. Trimming removed 1 base from V and 2 bases from J; junction bases left unmatched: 5. The CDR3 DNA is TGTGCCAGCAGTGAAGGAGGGGACAGGGGACCCTACGAGCAGTACTTC. Its translation: CASSEGGDRGPYEQYF.

This rearrangement joins TRBV5-5 to TRBJ1-4; D gene unclear. Germline assignment: CDR1 SGHKS and CDR2 YYEKEE (reference sequence). The V gene lost 3 bases and the J gene lost 0 bases, with 6 bases spanning the gap. This CDR3 region has 14 residues. The DNA for the CDR3 is TGTGCCAGCAGCTCCTTTGCAACTAATGAAAAACTGTTTTTT. This codes for CASSSFATNEKLFF.

V and J are TRBV5-8 and TRBJ1-2, with 8 positions matching TRBD1. Losses at the gene ends were 4 bases for V and 3 bases for J; bases not matched to a gene: 5. The V gene's germline CDR1 is SGHTS and CDR2 YDEGEE. The CDR3 runs 14 residues. CDR3 region: CASSAGQGDYGYTF. In DNA, the CDR3 is TGTGCCAGCAGCGCCGGACAGGGTGACTATGGCTACACCTTC.

The chain carries TRBV28 and TRBJ2-5; 11 nucleotides agree with TRBD2. Germline values: CDR1 MDHEN, CDR2 SYDVKM. V lost 7 bases to trimming and J lost 7 bases; unmatched junction nucleotides: 5. The CDR3 has 13 residues. CDR3 in amino acids: CASTGSGRGTQYF. Written as DNA, the CDR3 is TGTGCCAGCACCGGTAGCGGGAGGGGGACCCAGTACTTC.

The chain recombines TRBV2 with TRBJ2-3; the D is unclear. The CDR3 spans 11 residues. CDR1 is SNHLY, CDR2 FYNNEI, per germline. The germline V and J ends were trimmed by 6 bases and 2 bases, with 3 bases remaining between them. CDR3 region: CASSFTDTQYF. The CDR3 DNA reads TGTGCCAGCAGCTTCACAGATACGCAGTATTTT.

This clone was observed a handful of times. This sequence joins TRBV6-5 and TRBJ1-6, with a weak D call TRBD1 (6 bases). This CDR3 contains 13 residues. Germline-derived CDR1 and CDR2 are MNHEY and SVGAGI. The V and J ends lost 8 bases and 7 bases respectively, with 12 bases between them. This chain's CDR3 is CASAGGRNSPLHF. The CDR3 DNA is TGTGCCAGCGCCGGGGGGCGGAATTCACCCCTCCACTTT.

In this sample, this clone turned up a few times. The chain joins TRBV25-1 to TRBJ2-2; TRBD1 might be the D (5 bases). The CDR3 has 13 residues. Germline assignment: CDR1 MGHDK and CDR2 SYGVNS. Trimming pared 5 bases from V and 4 bases from J, leaving 8 bases between. Here the CDR3 DNA reads TGTGCCAGCAGTTACAGGTCCACCGGGGAGCTGTTTTTT. This translates into CASSYRSTGELFF. The full variable domain, rest sourced from reference TRBV25-1 and TRBJ2-2, is EADIYQTPRYLVIGTGKKITLECSQTMGHDKMYWYQQDPGMELHLIHYSYGVNSTEKGDLSSESTVSRIRTEHFPLTLESARPSHTSQYLCASSYRSTGELFFGEGSRLTVL.

The rearrangement joins TRBV28 to TRBJ1-4, with TRBD1 identical over 9 bases. The V gene end was trimmed by 5 bases and the J gene end by 0 bases; junction bases not matched to a gene: 13. Germline assignment: CDR1 MDHEN and CDR2 SYDVKM. The CDR3 runs to 19 residues. The DNA for the CDR3 is TGTGCCAGCAGTGTGCGGACAGGGGATTTATTCGCAACTAATGAAAAACTGTTTTTT. This codes for CASSVRTGDLFATNEKLFF.

The V and J genes are TRBV27 and TRBJ2-1, with 9 positions matching TRBD2. The germline V gene encodes CDR1 MNHEY and CDR2 SMNVEV (reference sequence). J was trimmed by 4 bases and V by 5 bases; bases with no gene match: 18. CDR3 length equals 19 residues. The CDR3 DNA follows: TGTGCCAGCAGTCCCAAAAGGCGTGAAGGACTAGCGCCTTACAATGAGCAGTTCTTC. It specifies CASSPKRREGLAPYNEQFF.

CDR3 nucleotides: TGCGCCAGCAGCCTTCAGGGTTTCACAGATACGCAGTATTTT. Protein product: CASSLQGFTDTQYF. V is TRBV4-3 and J is TRBJ2-3, with D maybe TRBD1 (5 bases). CDR1 and CDR2 from the germline V gene are LGHNA and YSLEER. V shed 4 bases and J shed 2 bases, with 10 bases lying between them. The CDR3 has 14 amino acids.

The chain employs TRBV5-1 and TRBJ1-2; no clear D. Trimming left V 3 bases short and J 8 bases short, with 14 bases between. CDR1 is SGHRS and CDR2 is YFSETQ in the germline V gene. This CDR3 is built from 13 residues. CDR3 loop: CASSSPPMEGYTF. CDR3 in DNA: TGCGCCAGCAGCTCCCCACCGATGGAGGGCTACACCTTC.